Described below is a single T cell receptor (beta chain) sequence and its context. Its target is not known. The sample comes from a study of a mutant IDH1 vaccine in newly diagnosed glioma. Study as a whole: The study held visit V12 at week 35 and visit V13 at week 47.

Indicated time point: week 47, end of study. Vaccine doses each comprised 300 ug of mutant IDH1 20-mer peptide, with topical imiquimod. Trimming took off 8 bases at V and 4 bases at J, with 9 bases between the two ends. Germline values: CDR1 LNHDA, CDR2 SQIVND (reference sequence). The CDR3 consists of 12 residues. TCRdb's table, derived via immunoSEQ multiplex PCR, lists solely in-frame clones and lacks some. The sample includes roughly 38,000 clones, 82% seen only once; the top ten take 18%. V usage is TRBV19 and J usage is TRBJ1-5; D not resolved. Sequenced here: PBMCs, sampled from a glioma patient whose treatment included an IDH1 peptide vaccine. This receptor was taken from a man aged 18 to 29 with glioma. Some clones in this sample may be carry-over from other donors' samples. CDR3 loop: CASRAANQPQHF. As DNA, the CDR3 is TGTGCCAGTCGGGCAGCTAATCAGCCCCAGCATTTT.